Shown below are 26 T cell receptor beta chains from a single sample sequenced in a study of PD-1 blockade in mismatch repair-deficient tumors. Some clones are missing from TCRdb's copy, which holds only in-frame ones; the method was immunoSEQ multiplex PCR. Here the sample spans 120,000 or so clones, 85% to 90% being singletons. The sample here was peripheral blood, taken 44 weeks after starting pembrolizumab. The receptors shown here come from an adult with mismatch repair-deficient cancer.

The chain couples TRBV15 to TRBJ2-7; 8 nucleotides match TRBD2. Germline CDR1 LNHNV, CDR2 YYDKDF (reference sequence). Losses at the gene ends were 3 bases for V and 0 bases for J; bases not matched to a gene: 1. The CDR3 covers 14 residues. The DNA of the CDR3 is TGTGCCACCAGCAGGACTAGCGACTCCTACGAGCAGTACTTC. Translating gives CATSRTSDSYEQYF. Looking up the rest from reference TRBV15 and TRBJ2-7 gives the full variable domain: DAMVIQNPRYQVTQFGKPVTLSCSQTLNHNVMYWYQQKSSQAPKLLFHYYDKDFNNEADTPDNFQSRRPNTSFCFLDIRSPGLGDTAMYLCATSRTSDSYEQYFGPGTRLTVT.

This rearrangement joins TRBV6-5 to TRBJ2-5; D could derive from TRBD1 or TRBD2 (5 bases each). Germline loops: CDR1 MNHEY, CDR2 SVGAGI. Trimming shortened V by 7 bases and J by 5 bases, and 14 bases separated the two germline ends. This CDR3 has 13 residues. The DNA of the CDR3 is TGTGCCAGCACCCAGGGAGAACAGGAGACCCAGTACTTC. This codes for CASTQGEQETQYF.

The chain recombines TRBV20-1 with TRBJ2-1; D gene uncertain. Trimming removed 7 bases from V and 6 bases from J, with 7 bases in between. Germline CDR1 and CDR2: DFQATT and SNEGSKA (reference sequence). The CDR3 is 10 amino acids. CDR3 sequence reads: CSGFGNEQFF. The CDR3 DNA reads as TGCAGTGGGTTCGGCAATGAGCAGTTCTTC.

The chain carries TRBV29-1 and TRBJ1-1; 8 bases agree with TRBD1. Germline trimming cut 8 bases from V and 1 base from J; bases unmatched to any gene: 3. The CDR3 has 12 amino acids. Per germline, CDR1 SQVTM and CDR2 ANQGSEA. CDR3 DNA sequence: TGCAGCTCTGGACAGGGGAACACTGAAGCTTTCTTT. Amino acid sequence: CSSGQGNTEAFF.

The V and J genes are TRBV7-9 and TRBJ2-7; 7 nucleotides match TRBD2. CDR1 is SEHNR, CDR2 FQNEAQ, per germline (reference sequence). V shed 0 bases and J 6 bases; nucleotides not matched to a gene: 5. This CDR3 is built from 14 residues. The CDR3 loop is CASSLAGGEAEQYF. CDR3 bases: TGTGCCAGCAGCTTAGCTGGGGGGGAGGCCGAGCAGTACTTC.

V gene TRBV11-2 combines with J gene TRBJ2-3; D is unresolved. Germline loops: CDR1 SGHAT, CDR2 FQNNGV. The CDR3 has 13 residues. Between the trimmed V and J ends, which lost 5 bases and 4 bases, there was a span of 10 bases. CDR3 in DNA: TGTGCCAGCAGCCCCGGGCCTGCAGATACGCAGTATTTT. Protein: CASSPGPADTQYF.

This chain links TRBV2 with TRBJ2-3, with D perhaps matching TRBD1 (5 bases). Between the trimmed V and J ends, which lost 2 bases and 5 bases, there was a span of 17 bases. Germline V gives CDR1 SNHLY, CDR2 FYNNEI. This CDR3 is 16 amino acids long. The CDR3 region has the DNA TGTGCCAGCAGTGAACTAGGGAAAGGACACAGAGATACGCAGTATTTT. Protein sequence: CASSELGKGHRDTQYF.

This rearrangement joins TRBV25-1 to TRBJ2-7; TRBD2 is a possible D gene (6 bases). V lost 2 bases, J lost 3 bases, and 8 bases lay in between. CDR3 size: 13 residues. The germline CDR1 and CDR2 sequences are MGHDK and SYGVNS. In DNA form, the CDR3 reads TGTGCCAGCAGTGAAAGGAGGGGCTACGAGCAGTACTTC. It specifies CASSERRGYEQYF.

This chain connects TRBV2 to TRBJ2-1; D is unresolved. The ends were cut back, 10 bases at V and 3 bases at J, with 13 bases in the middle. CDR3 length: 13 amino acids. The germline V gene has CDR1 SNHLY and CDR2 FYNNEI. CDR3 amino acids: CATPGQHYNEQFF. CDR3 bases: TGTGCCACCCCGGGTCAGCACTACAATGAGCAGTTCTTC.

This chain connects TRBV7-9 to TRBJ2-3; 12 nucleotides align to TRBD2. V shed 5 bases and J 2 bases; nucleotides not matched to a gene: 11. The CDR3 contains 18 residues. Germline CDR1 and CDR2: SEHNR and FQNEAQ (reference sequence). In DNA, the CDR3 is TGTGCCAGCAGCGAAGCTAGCGGGAGGGCGTCATACACAGATACGCAGTATTTT. Protein product: CASSEASGRASYTDTQYF.

The chain uses TRBV29-1 and TRBJ2-3; D ambiguous. In germline, CDR1 is SQVTM, CDR2 ANQGSEA. The V end lost 5 bases, the J end lost 6 bases, and 18 bases lay between the germline ends. The CDR3 length is 14 residues. The CDR3 sequence is CSVTLRGRGDTQYF. The CDR3 DNA is TGCAGCGTTACTCTTCGAGGCCGTGGGGATACGCAGTATTTT.

This sequence joins TRBV4-1 and TRBJ1-1, with D unclear. The CDR3 loop spans 12 amino acids. Germline-derived CDR1 and CDR2 are MGHRA and YSYEKL. The ends were cut back, 3 bases at V and 6 bases at J, with 8 bases in the middle. The CDR3 loop is CASSHGPPEAFF. The CDR3 bases are TGCGCCAGCAGCCACGGGCCCCCTGAAGCTTTCTTT.

The chain uses TRBV7-9 and TRBJ1-3; D unclear. The CDR3 runs 13 residues. The V gene's germline CDR1 is SEHNR and CDR2 FQNEAQ (reference sequence). V was shortened by 3 bases and J by 0 bases, with 3 bases between the two germline ends. DNA for the CDR3: TGTGCCAGCAGCTTCGTCTCTGGAAACACCATATATTTT. As protein: CASSFVSGNTIYF.

V is TRBV27 and J is TRBJ1-4; 9 bases are shared with TRBD1. This CDR3 region has 15 residues. The germline V gene has CDR1 MNHEY and CDR2 SMNVEV (reference sequence). Losses at the gene ends were 3 bases for V and 1 base for J; bases not matched to a gene: 0. This chain's CDR3 is CASSLTGGTNEKLFF. The DNA of the CDR3 is TGTGCCAGCAGTTTGACAGGGGGAACTAATGAAAAACTGTTTTTT.

The chain joins TRBV7-9 to TRBJ2-2; 10 bases are shared with TRBD2. The CDR3 is made up of 15 amino acids. With 5 bases clipped from V and 1 base from J, the junction kept 1 base outside the gene matches. Per the germline V gene, CDR1 is SEHNR and CDR2 is FQNEAQ (reference sequence). For the CDR3, the DNA is TGTGCCAGCAGCAGGACTAGCGGGAACACCGGGGAGCTGTTTTTT. Its protein is CASSRTSGNTGELFF.

The chain is built from TRBV19 and TRBJ1-5; D gene unclear. V dropped 6 bases and J dropped 0 bases, with 18 bases sitting between them. The V gene's germline CDR1 is LNHDA and CDR2 SQIVND (reference sequence). The CDR3 totals 17 residues. The CDR3 DNA sequence: TGTGCCAGTAGCACCCCACGGACCGAGAATAGCAATCAGCCCCAGCATTTT. Translation: CASSTPRTENSNQPQHF.

A single count supports this clone. The V and J genes are TRBV21-1 and TRBJ2-5; whether TRBD2, the table's D call, matches the DNA was not checked. TRBV21-1 is a pseudogene segment. CDR3 size: 22 residues. The DNA of the CDR3 is TGTGCCAGCAGCAATAATAGGTTGTCCACGCCATATAGCGGGAGAAGGGAAGAGACCCAGTACTTC. Amino acid sequence: CASSNNRLSTPYSGRREETQYF.

The V gene is TRBV2, the J gene TRBJ2-7, with no clear D. The CDR3 sequence is 12 residues long. Trimming shortened V by 5 bases and J by 6 bases, and 11 bases separated the two germline ends. Germline V CDR1 and CDR2: SNHLY, FYNNEI. The CDR3 spells CASSSDISEQYF. The CDR3 DNA is TGTGCCAGCAGTTCAGACATTTCCGAGCAGTACTTC.

CDR3 protein: CASSRDGTPGSYEQYF. The DNA of the CDR3 is TGCGCCAGCAGCCGAGATGGGACTCCAGGCTCCTACGAGCAGTACTTC. The chain recombines TRBV4-1 with TRBJ2-7, with D tentatively TRBD2 (6 bases). The length of the CDR3 is 16 residues. Germline loops: CDR1 MGHRA, CDR2 YSYEKL. The V end was cut by 4 bases, the J end by 0 bases, with 16 bases between.

The genes are TRBV9 and TRBJ2-3; TRBD2 matches at 9 bases. The CDR3 sequence is 16 residues long. CDR1 and CDR2 from the germline V gene are SGDLS and YYNGEE. With V trimmed by 4 bases and J by 2 bases, 8 bases remained unmatched. CDR3 residues: CASSPQTSGYTDTQYF. The CDR3, as DNA: TGTGCCAGCAGCCCCCAGACTAGCGGTTACACAGATACGCAGTATTTT.

The chain carries TRBV28 and TRBJ2-4; perhaps D is TRBD1 or TRBD2 (5 bases each). V lost 6 bases and J lost 15, with 18 bases in between. The CDR3 has 12 amino acids. Germline-derived CDR1 and CDR2 are MDHEN and SYDVKM. CDR3 sequence reads: CASSRGLSRPYF. CDR3 nucleotide sequence: TGTGCCAGCAGCCGGGGCCTCAGCAGGCCGTACTTC.

The gene calls are TRBV30 and TRBJ1-1; D may be TRBD1 (5 bases). Trimming pared 3 bases from V and 1 base from J, leaving 12 bases between. The CDR3 runs to 14 residues. In germline, CDR1 is GTSNPN, CDR2 SVGIG (reference sequence). CDR3 DNA sequence: TGTGCCTGGAGCCAACAGGTACGGAACACTGAAGCTTTCTTT. It is translated as CAWSQQVRNTEAFF. The full variable domain, completed using reference TRBV30 and TRBJ1-1, is SQTIHQWPATLVQPVGSPLSLECTVEGTSNPNLYWYRQAAGRGLQLLFYSVGIGQISSEVPQNLSASRPQDRQFILSSKKLLLSDSGFYLCAWSQQVRNTEAFFGQGTRLTVV.

In regard to this clone: The sample holds other DNA sequences that translate to the same CDR3. V usage is TRBV19 and J usage is TRBJ2-7; 8 bases map to TRBD2. V shed 3 bases, J shed 2 bases, and the junction held 3 bases outside the gene matches. From germline, CDR1 is LNHDA and CDR2 SQIVND (reference sequence). The CDR3 extends over 14 amino acids. The CDR3 DNA reads TGTGCCAGTAGTATTGTAGCGGGAACCTACGAGCAGTACTTC. Encoded protein: CASSIVAGTYEQYF.

J is TRBJ2-7 and V is TRBV10-2, with 9 bases fitting TRBD1. Trimming took 0 bases from V and 3 from J; bases not matched to a gene: 3. The germline V gene has CDR1 WSHSY and CDR2 SAAADI. CDR3 size: 15 residues. Written as DNA, the CDR3 is TGCGCCAGCAGTGAGTCCGACAGGGGGTACTACGAGCAGTACTTC. The encoded protein is CASSESDRGYYEQYF.

The chain has TRBV5-4 and TRBJ2-2; a possible D gene is TRBD1 (5 bases). The V end was cut by 1 base, the J end by 3 bases, with 16 bases between. This CDR3 is 17 amino acids long. CDR1 SGHNT and CDR2 YYREEE come from the germline V gene (reference sequence). Here the CDR3 DNA reads TGTGCCAGCAGCTTGTCCAGGGTCCGTTTAGACACCGGGGAGCTGTTTTTT. Residues: CASSLSRVRLDTGELFF.

The gene calls are TRBV29-1 and TRBJ1-2; 9 bases line up with TRBD1. With V trimmed by 4 bases and J by 4 bases, 4 bases remained unmatched. The CDR3 is 13 residues long. CDR1 and CDR2 from the germline V gene are SQVTM and ANQGSEA. The CDR3 sequence: CSVGDREGYGYTF. The DNA of the CDR3 is TGCAGCGTTGGGGACAGGGAAGGCTATGGCTACACCTTC.